These 21 T cell receptor beta chains were all obtained from the same sample, sequenced in a study of shared clonotypes between healthy human individuals. Produced via immunoSEQ multiplex PCR; TCRdb's table is partial and in-frame only. Altogether some 550,000 clones are present, around 97% being singletons, with the ten largest covering roughly 0.055%. The sequenced sample was naive CD4+ T cells sorted from blood. Subset: CD45RA+ positively selected. These receptors all come from a woman aged 25 to 39 in good health.

The CDR3 loop is CASNTIPGLAFYEQYF. The CDR3 DNA reads as TGCGCCAGCAACACAATTCCGGGACTAGCATTCTACGAGCAGTACTTC. This chain connects TRBV4-1 to TRBJ2-7; 9 bases are shared with TRBD2. CDR3 length: 16 residues. The germline V gene encodes CDR1 MGHRA and CDR2 YSYEKL. The V gene end was trimmed by 7 bases and the J gene end by 3 bases; junction bases not matched to a gene: 13.

The chain employs TRBV28 and TRBJ1-2; D is uncertain. This CDR3 spans 14 amino acids. The germline V and J ends were trimmed by 3 bases and 5 bases, with 13 bases remaining between them. The germline V gene encodes CDR1 MDHEN and CDR2 SYDVKM. CDR3 in DNA: TGTGCCAGCAGTTTCGACCCGGCAGCTTATGGCTACACCTTC. Translation gives CASSFDPAAYGYTF.

The V call is TRBV28, the J call TRBJ2-5, with 7 bases that match TRBD1. The V segment lost 6 bases and the J segment 5 bases; nucleotides outside the gene matches: 6. Germline V gene sequence: CDR1 MDHEN, CDR2 SYDVKM. The CDR3 has 13 amino acids. The CDR3 loop is CASRKTGEETQYF. The DNA for the CDR3 is TGTGCCAGCAGAAAAACAGGGGAGGAGACCCAGTACTTC.

This sequence joins TRBV9 and TRBJ2-1; weak D call: TRBD2 (6 bases). The V end lost 4 bases, the J end lost 0 bases, and 11 bases lay between the germline ends. The germline CDR1 and CDR2 sequences are SGDLS and YYNGEE. This CDR3 spans 15 amino acids. CDR3 nucleotides: TGTGCCAGCAGCCCGCGACTAGACTCCTACAATGAGCAGTTCTTC. Amino acids: CASSPRLDSYNEQFF.

This clone was seen a single time. The chain couples TRBV19 to TRBJ1-5; possibly TRBD1 for D (6 bases). There are 16 residues in the CDR3. Germline CDR1 is LNHDA and CDR2 is SQIVND (reference sequence). Between the trimmed V and J ends, which lost 1 base and 2 bases, there was a span of 12 bases. The CDR3 loop reads CASSIVGDMGNQPQHF. The CDR3 DNA reads as TGTGCCAGTAGTATAGTAGGGGACATGGGCAATCAGCCCCAGCATTTT.

The chain couples TRBV28 to TRBJ2-1; no clear D. The CDR3 has 13 residues. Germline lookup yields CDR1 MDHEN and CDR2 SYDVKM. Trimming left V 7 bases short and J 8 bases short, with 15 bases between. In nucleotides, the CDR3 is TGTGCCAGCAACCAGATAGCTATTGATGAGCAGTTCTTC. Translating it yields CASNQIAIDEQFF.

Regarding this clone: At one end the junction does not follow the germline gene, possibly because of a read error. The sample carries other DNA sequences with the same CDR3. The chain couples TRBV4-2 to TRBJ1-1; D is perhaps TRBD1 (6 bases). This CDR3 spans 14 amino acids. Germline values: CDR1 LGHNA, CDR2 YNFKEQ. This CDR3 is CASSQGQKNTEAFF. In DNA form, the CDR3 reads TGTGCCAGCAGTCAAGGACAGAAGAACACTGAAGCTTTCTTT.

This rearrangement joins TRBV2 to TRBJ1-1; no clear D gene. CDR1 is SNHLY and CDR2 is FYNNEI in the germline V gene. The V gene lost 8 bases and the J gene lost 1 base, with 11 bases spanning the gap. The CDR3 contains 13 residues. The CDR3 region is CASFLEGNTEAFF. The DNA of the CDR3 is TGTGCCAGCTTTCTCGAAGGGAACACTGAAGCTTTCTTT.

This chain joins TRBV7-8 and TRBJ2-5; 10 bases are a match to TRBD1. With 6 bases clipped from V and 1 base from J, the junction kept 2 bases outside the gene matches. Germline loops: CDR1 SGHVS, CDR2 FQNEAQ. This CDR3 has 14 residues. CDR3 bases: TGTGCCAGCAGTGACAGGGGGCCCCAAGAGACCCAGTACTTC. Translated, it gives CASSDRGPQETQYF.

The V call is TRBV29-1, the J call TRBJ2-7; D possibly matches TRBD1 or TRBD2 (6 bases each). Per germline, CDR1 SQVTM and CDR2 ANQGSEA. Trimming shortened V by 4 bases and J by 2 bases, and 15 bases separated the two germline ends. The CDR3 has 14 residues. CDR3 amino acids: CSVGGTSLTYEQYF. As DNA, the CDR3 is TGCAGCGTTGGCGGGACAAGCCTAACCTACGAGCAGTACTTC.

This clone appeared once. The CDR3 nucleotides read TGTGCCAGCAGTGATTGGCACCGCCAAGAGACCCAGTACTTC. Its protein is CASSDWHRQETQYF. The chain couples TRBV2 to TRBJ2-5, with D uncertain. This CDR3 is 14 amino acids long. V lost 3 bases and J 1 base, leaving 9 bases between the germline ends. Germline lookup yields CDR1 SNHLY and CDR2 FYNNEI.

The V call is TRBV28, the J call TRBJ2-1; D is possibly TRBD2 (5 bases). This CDR3 contains 14 residues. Trimming took off 7 bases at V and 1 base at J, with 11 bases between the two ends. In germline, CDR1 is MDHEN, CDR2 SYDVKM. CDR3 amino acids: CASTDSGSYNEQFF. Here the CDR3 DNA reads TGTGCCAGCACCGACTCGGGGTCCTACAATGAGCAGTTCTTC.

The chain has TRBV28 and TRBJ2-4; 7 bases are shared with TRBD2. CDR1 and CDR2 (germline): MDHEN, SYDVKM. The CDR3 has 15 residues. The V gene end was trimmed by 2 bases and the J gene end by 0 bases; junction bases not matched to a gene: 1. In DNA, the CDR3 is TGTGCCAGCAGTTTAGCGGGGGTAGCCAAAAACATTCAGTACTTC. It translates to CASSLAGVAKNIQYF.

This clone was observed once. The chain joins TRBV7-2 to TRBJ2-3; D ambiguous. Trimming took 4 bases from V and 3 from J, leaving 17 bases between them. CDR3 size: 16 residues. Germline assignment: CDR1 SGHTA and CDR2 FQGNSA. The CDR3 sequence is CASSSTTDFLTDTQYF. CDR3 sequence (DNA): TGTGCCAGCAGCTCAACAACTGACTTCCTTACAGATACGCAGTATTTT.

The V gene is TRBV6-1, the J gene TRBJ2-7, with 8 bases identical to TRBD1. This CDR3 region has 16 residues. Germline trimming cut 3 bases from V and 2 bases from J; bases unmatched to any gene: 9. CDR1 MNHNS and CDR2 SASEGT come from the germline V gene. Here the CDR3 reads CASSEPDRGQTYEQYF. The CDR3 DNA sequence: TGTGCCAGCAGTGAGCCAGACAGGGGACAGACCTACGAGCAGTACTTC.

The chain carries TRBV11-2 and TRBJ2-1; tentatively, D is TRBD1 (6 bases). V was clipped by 5 bases and J by 7 bases, with 15 bases between them. The length of the CDR3 is 14 residues. In germline, CDR1 is SGHAT, CDR2 FQNNGV. The CDR3 DNA follows: TGTGCCAGCAGCCCCCACCCCCAGGGGAATGAGCAGTTCTTC. Protein: CASSPHPQGNEQFF. The entire variable domain, with the rest obtained from reference TRBV11-2 and TRBJ2-1, is as follows: EAGVAQSPRYKIIEKRQSVAFWCNPISGHATLYWYQQILGQGPKLLIQFQNNGVVDDSQLPKDRFSAERLKGVDSTLKIQPAKLEDSAVYLCASSPHPQGNEQFFGPGTRLTVL.

The chain combines TRBV18 with TRBJ2-5; D call uncertain. V was clipped by 3 bases and J by 2 bases, with 13 bases between them. The germline V gene has CDR1 KGHSH and CDR2 LQKENI. The CDR3 covers 15 residues. The DNA of the CDR3 is TGTGCCAGCTCACCGCGGCAGACACCACAAGAGACCCAGTACTTC. It encodes CASSPRQTPQETQYF.

This clone was found once. The rearrangement uses TRBV28 and TRBJ2-1; a possible D gene is TRBD1 (6 bases). The CDR3 runs 15 residues. Deletions cut 8 bases from V and 3 bases from J, with 17 bases between. In germline, CDR1 is MDHEN, CDR2 SYDVKM. The CDR3 loop reads CASFKGTPYYNEQFF. DNA of the CDR3: TGTGCCAGCTTCAAGGGGACACCGTACTACAATGAGCAGTTCTTC.

This chain joins TRBV28 and TRBJ1-3, with D perhaps TRBD1 (6 bases). This CDR3 contains 15 residues. Trimming pared 6 bases from V and 0 bases from J, leaving 12 bases between. Germline CDR1 is MDHEN and CDR2 is SYDVKM. As DNA, the CDR3 is TGTGCCAGCAGGCCGGGACACTACTCTGGAAACACCATATATTTT. It is translated as CASRPGHYSGNTIYF.

The chain uses TRBV28 and TRBJ1-1; the match to TRBD1 covers 7 bases. The V gene end was trimmed by 2 bases and the J gene end by 1 base; junction bases not matched to a gene: 4. Germline CDR1 and CDR2: MDHEN and SYDVKM. CDR3 size: 15 residues. CDR3 residues: CASSLRGTANTEAFF. DNA for the CDR3: TGTGCCAGCAGTTTAAGAGGGACAGCGAACACTGAAGCTTTCTTT.

This clone was counted once. The chain links TRBV28 to TRBJ2-4; the match to TRBD1 covers 7 bases. There are 15 residues in the CDR3. CDR1 and CDR2 from the germline V gene are MDHEN and SYDVKM. The V and J ends lost 3 bases and 3 bases, in that order; junction bases with no gene match: 5. The CDR3 protein is CASSFLGQSKNIQYF. CDR3 in DNA: TGTGCCAGCAGTTTCTTGGGACAGAGCAAAAACATTCAGTACTTC.